These T cell receptor beta chains were read from a single sample in a study of shared clonotypes between healthy human individuals. Profiled with immunoSEQ multiplex PCR; TCRdb holds only in-frame clones, not every one. The sample contains about 820,000 clones, almost 95% of which appear only once. Sequencing was done on a sample of naive CD8+ T cells sorted from blood. All receptors derive from a young man in good health. The CDR3 runs from the conserved cysteine through the conserved F or W.

V	J	CDR3
TRBV11-3	TRBJ2-7	CASSLGYGSDYEQYF
TRBV6-1	TRBJ1-2	CASRDSAYGYTF
TRBV29-1	TRBJ2-3	CSYLPVTSTDTQYF
TRBV19	TRBJ1-5	CASSIGGYGNQPQHF
TRBV28	TRBJ2-7	CASSVDAAYEQYF
TRBV7-7	TRBJ1-1	CASSPGQGLEAFF
TRBV28	TRBJ1-1	CASSLPYGPEVTEAFF
TRBV18	TRBJ2-1	CASSPYDSSSYNEQFF
TRBV5-4	TRBJ1-3	CASSLRTRQGLVLSGNTIYF
TRBV5-1	TRBJ2-2	CASSTDGELFF
TRBV13	TRBJ1-4	CASSYHGAPSNEKLFF